This is a list of T cell receptor beta chains from one sample in a study of T-cell reconstitution after alpha-beta-depleted transplantation in children. TCRdb redid the calling of the PCR reads with MiXCR, one entry per CDR3 protein. The repertoire includes around 200,000 distinct CDR3 sequences, approximately 11% of them detected once, and about 30% sits in the top ten. The material was PBMCs, obtained before TCRalphabeta/CD19-depleted stem cell transplant. The receptors shown here come from a child in the first two years of life with acute myeloid leukemia, due to receive a stem cell transplant. Each CDR3 is given with its conserved first and last residue. Fields, in order: J gene, V gene, CDR3 protein.

TRBJ1-4 | TRBV2 | CASSPERTNEKLFF
TRBJ2-7 | TRBV20-1 | CSAPTGLAGGPPNEQYF
TRBJ2-5 | TRBV18 | CASSPPVGGTETQYF
TRBJ2-1 | TRBV5-1 | CASSPGLLAGGNNEQFF
TRBJ2-7 | TRBV4-2 | CASSIGVYEQYF
TRBJ1-4 | TRBV2 | CASKTGVFEKLFF
TRBJ2-3 | TRBV7-2 | CASSLSAGHGTDTQYF
TRBJ2-1 | TRBV6-2/TRBV6-3 | CASSYQGSRWSSYNEQFF
TRBJ2-1 | TRBV3-1 | CASSLAGSTYNEQFF
TRBJ2-5 | TRBV20-1 | CSAERRETQYF
TRBJ1-6 | TRBV12-3/TRBV12-4 | CASNLQGFGSPLHF
TRBJ2-5 | TRBV9 | CASSVSREETQYF
TRBJ1-2 | TRBV28 | CASSFGAGGLVTNYGYTF
TRBJ1-1 | TRBV6-5 | CASSYSQAHTEAFF
TRBJ2-3 | TRBV20-1 | CSAGPSPRREQYF
TRBJ1-1 | TRBV24-1 | CATRSSTVPEAFF
TRBJ2-5 | TRBV7-9 | CASSRLAGAKFQETQYF
TRBJ2-7 | TRBV20-1 | CSWGGTAGRSYEQYF
TRBJ2-2 | TRBV10-3 | CAIRSGTSGNTGELFF
TRBJ1-2 | TRBV2 | CASSNTRTGEVYGYTF
TRBJ2-4 | TRBV15 | CATSREQGRNIQYF
TRBJ2-5 | TRBV12-3/TRBV12-4 | CASSRRDSQETQYF
TRBJ1-5 | TRBV12-3/TRBV12-4 | CASSSGSNQPQHF
TRBJ2-1 | TRBV28 | CASSWYGGYAGYNEQFF
TRBJ2-1 | TRBV29-1 | CSVESGTPNEF
TRBJ1-4 | TRBV7-6 | CASSHSRVAANEKLFF
TRBJ1-1 | TRBV6-5 | CASSFHRAPGTEAFF
TRBJ2-1 | TRBV5-1 | CASYPGSSYNEQFF